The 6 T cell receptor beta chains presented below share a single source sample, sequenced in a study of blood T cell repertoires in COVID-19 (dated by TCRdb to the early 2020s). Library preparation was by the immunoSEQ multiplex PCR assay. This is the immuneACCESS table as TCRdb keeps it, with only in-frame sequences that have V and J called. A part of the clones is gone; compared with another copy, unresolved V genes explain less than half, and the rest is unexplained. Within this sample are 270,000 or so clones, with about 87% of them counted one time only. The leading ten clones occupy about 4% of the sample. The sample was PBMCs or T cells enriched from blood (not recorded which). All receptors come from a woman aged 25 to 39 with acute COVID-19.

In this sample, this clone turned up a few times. CDR3 DNA: TGTGCCAGCAGCGTAGCTCCGAGTGCAGGGTTCCACGAGCAGTACTTC. This sequence encodes CASSVAPSAGFHEQYF. The chain carries TRBV9 and TRBJ2-7, with D perhaps TRBD1 (5 bases). Germline V gene lookup returns CDR1 SGDLS and CDR2 YYNGEE. The V end was cut by 0 bases, the J end by 5 bases, with 18 bases between. This CDR3 comprises 16 residues.

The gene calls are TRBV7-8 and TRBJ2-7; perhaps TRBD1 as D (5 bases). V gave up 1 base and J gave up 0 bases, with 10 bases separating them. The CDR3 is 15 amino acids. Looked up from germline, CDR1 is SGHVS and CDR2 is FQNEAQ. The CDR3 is CASSLDWGHSYEQYF. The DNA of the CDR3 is TGTGCCAGCAGCTTAGATTGGGGCCACTCCTACGAGCAGTACTTC.

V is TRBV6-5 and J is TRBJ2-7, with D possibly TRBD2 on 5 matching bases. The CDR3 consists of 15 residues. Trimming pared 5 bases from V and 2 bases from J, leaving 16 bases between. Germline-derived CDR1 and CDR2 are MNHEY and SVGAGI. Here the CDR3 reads CASSSGGVNTYEQYF. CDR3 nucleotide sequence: TGTGCCAGCAGTAGTGGAGGCGTGAATACCTACGAGCAGTACTTC.

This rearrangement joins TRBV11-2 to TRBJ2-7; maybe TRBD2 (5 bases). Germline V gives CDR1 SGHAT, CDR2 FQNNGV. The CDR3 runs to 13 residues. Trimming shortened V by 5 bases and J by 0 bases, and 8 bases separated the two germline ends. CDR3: CASSAGNSYEQYF. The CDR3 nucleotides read TGTGCCAGCAGCGCGGGTAACTCCTACGAGCAGTACTTC.

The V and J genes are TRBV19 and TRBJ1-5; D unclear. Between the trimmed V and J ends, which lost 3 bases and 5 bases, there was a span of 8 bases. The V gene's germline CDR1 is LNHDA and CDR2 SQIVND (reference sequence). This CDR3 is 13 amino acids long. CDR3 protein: CASSISRDQPQHF. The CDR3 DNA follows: TGTGCCAGTAGTATCTCTCGGGATCAGCCCCAGCATTTT. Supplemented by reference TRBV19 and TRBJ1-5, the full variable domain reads DGGITQSPKYLFRKEGQNVTLSCEQNLNHDAMYWYRQDPGQGLRLIYYSQIVNDFQKGDIAEGYSVSREKKESFPLTVTSAQKNPTAFYLCASSISRDQPQHFGDGTRLSIL.

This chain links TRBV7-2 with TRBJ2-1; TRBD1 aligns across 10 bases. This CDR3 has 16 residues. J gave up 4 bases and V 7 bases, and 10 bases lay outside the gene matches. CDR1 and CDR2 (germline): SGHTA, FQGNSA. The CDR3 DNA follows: TGTGCCAGCAACGTAGTACCGGGACAGGGGTACAATGAGCAGTTCTTC. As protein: CASNVVPGQGYNEQFF. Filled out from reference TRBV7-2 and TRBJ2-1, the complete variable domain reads GAGVSQSPSNKVTEKGKDVELRCDPISGHTALYWYRQSLGQGLEFLIYFQGNSAPDKSGLPSDRFSAERTGGSVSTLTIQRTQQEDSAVYLCASNVVPGQGYNEQFFGPGTRLTVL.